This T cell receptor (beta chain) was sequenced during a study of cytomegalovirus exposure and HLA in healthy donors. The PCR was carried out with 60 Vbeta primers and 13 Jbeta primers. The method was immunoSEQ multiplex PCR; TCRdb's version includes in-frame clones alone and lacks a portion of them. The sample lists about 90,000 clones, about 88% seen once, with approximately 2.3% in the top ten. This clone was recorded once. Antigen: not known. Though probably carrying unrecorded immune exposures, donors were nominally healthy at sampling. V was clipped by 2 bases and J by 3 bases, with 20 bases between them. Germline V gives CDR1 SGDLS, CDR2 YYNGEE. The CDR3 loop spans 17 amino acids. The study's findings and limits: TCR beta chain V- and J-gene trimming was linked, in a later analysis, to a missense variant in DCLRE1C.

The source of this sequence is a man between 18 and 29 years old in good health and CMV-seronegative. Input material: PBMCs. V is TRBV9 and J is TRBJ1-1, with TRBD1 as a possible D gene (6 bases). The CDR3 nucleotides are TGTGCCAGCAGCGTCGCCATAAAATCGGACAGTGACACTGAAGCTTTCTTT. Translating gives CASSVAIKSDSDTEAFF. Full variable domain (missing parts from reference TRBV9 and TRBJ1-1): DSGVTQTPKHLITATGQRVTLRCSPRSGDLSVYWYQQSLDQGLQFLIQYYNGEERAKGNILERFSAQQFPDLHSELNLSSLELGDSALYFCASSVAIKSDSDTEAFFGQGTRLTVV.